The 16 T cell receptor beta chains presented below share a single source sample, sequenced in a study of control samples from healthy donors and cancer patients. TCRdb's table, derived via immunoSEQ multiplex PCR, lists solely in-frame clones and lacks some. The data hold about 54,000 clones, with 95% to 97% observed a single time. The specimen sequenced was blood. These receptor sequences come from a woman in her thirties in good health.

This chain links TRBV27 with TRBJ2-2; D not resolved. This CDR3 region has 17 residues. Trimming shortened V by 4 bases and J by 0 bases, and 15 bases separated the two germline ends. Germline CDR1 reads MNHEY; CDR2 reads SMNVEV (reference sequence). In DNA form, the CDR3 reads TGTGCCAGCAGTTCCGAAGGTGGCCGGCCGAACACCGGGGAGCTGTTTTTT. Translating it yields CASSSEGGRPNTGELFF.

This chain links TRBV28 with TRBJ1-5; 7 bases align to TRBD1. In germline, CDR1 is MDHEN, CDR2 SYDVKM. V was pared by 4 bases and J by 6 bases, with 6 bases of the junction left unmatched. There are 14 residues in the CDR3. This CDR3 is CASSWDRGIQPQHF. The CDR3 DNA is TGTGCCAGCAGTTGGGACAGAGGAATTCAGCCCCAGCATTTT.

The chain carries TRBV7-9 and TRBJ2-1; TRBD2 matches at 10 bases. The CDR3 totals 17 residues. Germline CDR1 is SEHNR and CDR2 is FQNEAQ (reference sequence). The J segment lost 7 bases and the V segment lost 5 bases, leaving 14 bases of the junction unmatched. CDR3 loop: CASSPPVASGRDNEQFF. The CDR3, as DNA: TGTGCCAGCAGCCCCCCGGTGGCGAGCGGGAGGGATAATGAGCAGTTCTTC.

This chain joins TRBV6-5 and TRBJ1-1; no reliable D call. CDR3 length: 10 residues. The ends were cut back, 6 bases at V and 7 bases at J, with 6 bases in the middle. Germline V lookup: CDR1 MNHEY, CDR2 SVGAGI. CDR3 nucleotides: TGTGCCAGCAGGGAGGGTGAAGCTTTCTTT. It codes for CASREGEAFF.

This clone was seen once. The chain links TRBV2 to TRBJ2-3, with D perhaps TRBD2 (6 bases). V was pared by 9 bases and J by 2 bases, with 15 bases between. The CDR3 extends over 14 amino acids. Per the germline V gene, CDR1 is SNHLY and CDR2 is FYNNEI. This CDR3 reads CASAKRADTDTQYF. The CDR3 region has the DNA TGTGCCAGTGCCAAGCGGGCGGACACAGATACGCAGTATTTT.

The chain carries TRBV30 and TRBJ1-5; 10 bases line up with TRBD1. With 2 bases clipped from V and 4 bases from J, the junction kept 11 bases outside the gene matches. CDR3 size: 17 residues. Germline V gives CDR1 GTSNPN, CDR2 SVGIG (reference sequence). In nucleotides, the CDR3 is TGTGCCTGGAGTCCCCGGACAGGGGGGCCTAGAAATCAGCCCCAGCATTTT. Protein sequence: CAWSPRTGGPRNQPQHF.

This chain links TRBV15 with TRBJ2-7, with a possible D match to TRBD2 (5 bases). The ends were cut back, 0 bases at V and 4 bases at J, with 10 bases in the middle. Germline V gene data show CDR1 as LNHNV and CDR2 as YYDKDF (reference sequence). The CDR3 is 14 residues long. The CDR3 protein is CATSRDPRGYEQYF. Written as DNA, the CDR3 is TGTGCCACCAGCAGAGACCCTCGAGGGTACGAGCAGTACTTC.

This rearrangement joins TRBV27 to TRBJ2-1; 8 bases line up with TRBD2. V dropped 3 bases and J dropped 8; count of bases not matched to a gene: 9. The CDR3 contains 15 residues. Germline loops: CDR1 MNHEY, CDR2 SMNVEV (reference sequence). CDR3 nucleotides: TGTGCCAGCAGTTTCCTCGGACTAGCCTCCCATGAGCAGTTCTTC. Protein product: CASSFLGLASHEQFF.

This clone was seen only once. The chain has TRBV5-1 and TRBJ1-2, with D perhaps TRBD1 (6 bases). The CDR3 is 15 residues long. V was cut by 3 bases and J by 5 bases, with 17 bases left in between. The V gene's germline CDR1 is SGHRS and CDR2 YFSETQ. Here the CDR3 DNA reads TGCGCCAGCAGCTCGGATTGGGGGCGGGGGTATGGCTACACCTTC. Its protein product is CASSSDWGRGYGYTF.

This rearrangement joins TRBV11-2 to TRBJ2-5; D remains ambiguous. This CDR3 has 14 amino acids. Germline V gene sequence: CDR1 SGHAT, CDR2 FQNNGV. The V gene lost 2 bases and the J gene lost 2 bases, with 9 bases spanning the gap. This CDR3 reads CASSLTSGQETQYF. The CDR3 DNA reads as TGTGCCAGCAGCTTAACCTCTGGACAAGAGACCCAGTACTTC.

Comments on this clone: Distinct nucleotide sequences in the sample also encode this CDR3. The CDR3 DNA is TGTGCCAGCAGTCCCCGCGGGTCCTCCTACGAGCAGTACTTC. Translating it yields CASSPRGSSYEQYF. The chain carries TRBV27 and TRBJ2-7, with D maybe TRBD2 (5 bases). The ends were cut back, 5 bases at V and 0 bases at J, with 11 bases in the middle. Germline V gene data show CDR1 as MNHEY and CDR2 as SMNVEV (reference sequence). The CDR3 sequence is 14 residues long.

The chain joins TRBV28 to TRBJ2-5, with TRBD1 matching 8 bases. The germline V gene has CDR1 MDHEN and CDR2 SYDVKM. Losses at the gene ends were 5 bases for V and 7 bases for J; bases not matched to a gene: 9. This CDR3 region has 14 residues. CDR3 sequence: CASSNLQGARTQYF. CDR3 coding DNA: TGTGCCAGCAGTAACCTCCAGGGGGCTCGGACCCAGTACTTC.

This chain connects TRBV10-3 to TRBJ2-7; TRBD1 aligns across 9 bases. V was clipped by 6 bases and J by 5 bases; unmatched bases: 11. This CDR3 has 15 amino acids. Germline assignment: CDR1 ENHRY and CDR2 SYGVKD. The CDR3: CAISVGGQGVHEQYF. CDR3 nucleotide sequence: TGTGCCATCAGCGTAGGGGGACAGGGAGTCCACGAGCAGTACTTC.

The chain recombines TRBV25-1 with TRBJ2-5; 7 positions match TRBD2. Germline values: CDR1 MGHDK, CDR2 SYGVNS. V shed 4 bases and J 1 base; nucleotides not matched to a gene: 3. This CDR3 has 14 residues. The CDR3 spells CASSVGGSQETQYF. Written as DNA, the CDR3 is TGTGCCAGCAGTGTCGGCGGGAGCCAAGAGACCCAGTACTTC.

The chain employs TRBV20-1 and TRBJ2-3; 9 nucleotides line up with TRBD2. Germline loops: CDR1 DFQATT, CDR2 SNEGSKA (reference sequence). J was trimmed by 4 bases and V by 6 bases; bases with no gene match: 8. This CDR3 spans 14 amino acids. CDR3 protein: CSASSGSGSDTQYF. DNA of the CDR3: TGCAGTGCAAGTAGCGGGAGTGGGTCAGATACGCAGTATTTT.

The CDR3 region has the DNA TGTGCCACCCGACAGGGAAGGACAGATACGCAGTATTTT. Protein: CATRQGRTDTQYF. V gene TRBV5-6 combines with J gene TRBJ2-3, with 7 positions matching TRBD1. Germline V gene sequence: CDR1 SGHDT, CDR2 YYEEEE. V lost 9 bases to trimming and J lost 3 bases; unmatched junction nucleotides: 7. The CDR3 runs to 13 residues.